The rows below give T cell receptor beta chains drawn from one sample of a study of shared clonotypes between healthy human individuals. Assay: immunoSEQ multiplex PCR; the TCRdb copy retains only in-frame clones and omits some. The repertoire includes a few million clones, 90% to 95% of them detected once, and roughly 0.13% sits in the top ten. The material sequenced was naive CD4+ T cells sorted from blood. The receptors were sampled from a man aged 18 to 35 in good health. Each CDR3 is given with its conserved first and last residue.

v_call,j_call,cdr3_aa
TRBV4-3,TRBJ2-6,CASSQADRERKPGANVLTF
TRBV6-6,TRBJ2-7,CASSYSGEPMEQYF
TRBV9,TRBJ2-1,CASSPTSNAGYNEQFF
TRBV18,TRBJ2-7,CASSPRQGAGEQYF
TRBV7-9,TRBJ1-1,CASSLEGTAGGEAFF
TRBV30,TRBJ1-1,CAQGRINTEAFF
TRBV5-8,TRBJ1-5,CASSAYQLPGFRNQPQHF
TRBV6-5,TRBJ1-1,CASSYSRPANTEAFF
TRBV21-1,TRBJ1-5,CASSVRGGVGNQPQHF
TRBV6-5,TRBJ1-3,CASSYSGRPSGNTIYF
TRBV18,TRBJ2-7,CASSLRDRDYEQYF
TRBV5-1,TRBJ2-5,CASSLFAVQETQYF
TRBV28,TRBJ2-7,CASSLNTRPLYEQYF
TRBV21-1,TRBJ1-1,CASSKVGANTEAFF
TRBV5-1,TRBJ2-1,CASSLVSWDEQFF
TRBV19,TRBJ2-5,CASSPGTGGGETQYF
TRBV7-2,TRBJ2-7,CASSSGTVTYEQYF
TRBV7-9,TRBJ2-1,CASSLAGTSGGQFF
TRBV5-1,TRBJ2-2,CASSLVEAGELFF
TRBV5-6,TRBJ1-3,CASSLGQGAGNTIYF
TRBV9,TRBJ2-7,CASSVAPDYEQYF
TRBV28,TRBJ1-4,CASSYARGEKLFF